This TCR beta chain comes out of a study of STAT5B mutations in CD4+ large granular lymphocyte leukemia. The method was immunoSEQ multiplex PCR; TCRdb's version includes in-frame clones alone and lacks a portion of them. There are 25,000 to 35,000 clones in the sample; about 81% occur only once, and over 2.5% lies in the top ten. Germline CDR1 reads SNHLY; CDR2 reads FYNNEI. Trimming shortened V by 3 bases and J by 5 bases, and 7 bases separated the two germline ends. The CDR3 runs 12 residues. The V gene is TRBV2, the J gene TRBJ2-5; D unresolved. The sample was CD4+ T cells from blood buffy coats. The TCR comes from a human donor in good health. CDR3 in amino acids: CASSEVGETQYF. The CDR3 nucleotides are TGTGCCAGCAGTGAGGTTGGGGAGACCCAGTACTTC. Complete variable domain (other parts from reference TRBV2 and TRBJ2-5): EPEVTQTPSHQVTQMGQEVILRCVPISNHLYFYWYRQILGQKVEFLVSFYNNEISEKSEIFDDQFSVERPDGSNFTLKIRSTKLEDSAMYFCASSEVGETQYFGPGTRLLVL.